Listed here are 29 T cell receptor beta chains from one sample, sequenced in a study of PD-1 blockade in classical Hodgkin lymphoma. There was relapse after autologous stem cell transplantation in every patient, and there was variation in brentuximab vedotin exposure. Here immunoSEQ multiplex PCR was the method, and the copy in TCRdb shows in-frame clones only, minus some. The sample consists of some 45,000 clones, about nine tenths of them appearing once. The material was peripheral blood mononuclear cells (PBMCs), obtained at baseline. The receptors here all came from a human donor with classical Hodgkin lymphoma.

J is TRBJ1-2 and V is TRBV7-9; 7 nucleotides match TRBD1. J was trimmed by 6 bases and V by 10 bases; bases with no gene match: 5. CDR3 length: 11 residues. CDR1 and CDR2 (germline): SEHNR, FQNEAQ (reference sequence). The CDR3 sequence: CATGTANGYTF. In DNA form, the CDR3 reads TGTGCCACCGGGACAGCCAATGGCTACACCTTC.

CDR3 sequence reads: CASSQDRGVGTGELFF. The CDR3 nucleotides read TGTGCCAGCAGCCAAGATCGAGGGGTAGGAACCGGGGAGCTGTTTTTT. This chain connects TRBV4-2 to TRBJ2-2, with D perhaps matching TRBD1 or TRBD2 (5 bases each). The CDR3 length is 16 residues. V was clipped by 0 bases and J by 5 bases, with 13 bases between them. Germline CDR1 LGHNA, CDR2 YNFKEQ.

This chain connects TRBV2 to TRBJ1-2; D gene uncertain. Trimming took 8 bases from V and 3 from J, leaving 7 bases between them. In germline, CDR1 is SNHLY, CDR2 FYNNEI. The CDR3 runs to 11 residues. The CDR3 DNA reads TGTGCCAGCTTAGGTGACTATGGCTACACCTTC. It yields the protein CASLGDYGYTF.

The chain uses TRBV9 and TRBJ1-1; unclear D gene. Germline loops: CDR1 SGDLS, CDR2 YYNGEE. Between the trimmed V and J ends, which lost 3 bases and 0 bases, there was a span of 9 bases. The CDR3 runs 14 residues. CDR3 sequence: CASSAGSMNTEAFF. The CDR3 DNA is TGTGCCAGCAGCGCGGGCAGCATGAACACTGAAGCTTTCTTT. The full variable domain, its missing parts supplied by reference TRBV9 and TRBJ1-1, is DSGVTQTPKHLITATGQRVTLRCSPRSGDLSVYWYQQSLDQGLQFLIQYYNGEERAKGNILERFSAQQFPDLHSELNLSSLELGDSALYFCASSAGSMNTEAFFGQGTRLTVV.

V and J are TRBV9 and TRBJ2-5; 9 bases are shared with TRBD1. The J segment lost 4 bases and the V segment lost 0 bases, leaving 1 base of the junction unmatched. The CDR3 sequence is 14 residues long. The germline gives CDR1 SGDLS, CDR2 YYNGEE. CDR3 in amino acids: CASSVGQGGETQYF. Here the CDR3 DNA reads TGTGCCAGCAGCGTAGGACAGGGGGGAGAGACCCAGTACTTC.

The gene calls are TRBV19 and TRBJ2-3; D may be TRBD1 (7 bases). CDR3 length: 15 residues. In germline, CDR1 is LNHDA, CDR2 SQIVND (reference sequence). With 6 bases removed from V and 1 base from J, the gap between germline ends came to 14 bases. CDR3: CASSQGGGGTDTQYF. The CDR3 DNA is TGTGCCAGTAGCCAGGGGGGCGGAGGCACAGATACGCAGTATTTT.

The chain uses TRBV28 and TRBJ1-1, with TRBD1 matching 9 bases. This CDR3 has 14 residues. Germline V gene lookup returns CDR1 MDHEN and CDR2 SYDVKM. The V and J ends lost 2 bases and 11 bases, in that order; junction bases with no gene match: 9. The CDR3 DNA reads TGTGCCAGCAGTTTAGGGGTCCAGACAGGGGGTGCTTTCTTT. It translates to CASSLGVQTGGAFF.

This rearrangement joins TRBV28 to TRBJ1-4, with D possibly matching TRBD1 (6 bases). The germline V gene has CDR1 MDHEN and CDR2 SYDVKM. The CDR3 has 16 amino acids. The V gene lost 5 bases and the J gene lost 8 bases, with 21 bases spanning the gap. DNA for the CDR3: TGTGCCAGCAGTACCGCCGTCGGGGGCGGACGGGAAAAACTGTTTTTT. This codes for CASSTAVGGGREKLFF.

This CDR3 is CASSTGQVNQPQHF. The CDR3 DNA sequence: TGTGCCAGCAGTACGGGACAGGTCAATCAGCCCCAGCATTTT. The chain joins TRBV25-1 to TRBJ1-5; 8 bases map to TRBD1. Germline CDR1 MGHDK, CDR2 SYGVNS. Germline trimming cut 5 bases from V and 3 bases from J; bases unmatched to any gene: 3. The CDR3 loop spans 14 amino acids.

The chain carries TRBV11-2 and TRBJ1-4; 8 bases fit TRBD1. The trim removed 0 bases at V and 8 bases at J, leaving 5 bases unmatched. This CDR3 comprises 15 residues. The germline V gene has CDR1 SGHAT and CDR2 FQNNGV. CDR3 sequence (DNA): TGTGCCAGCAGCTTAGATCCAGGGGGCTTCGAAAAACTGTTTTTT. Translated, it gives CASSLDPGGFEKLFF. Filled out from reference TRBV11-2 and TRBJ1-4, the complete variable domain reads EAGVAQSPRYKIIEKRQSVAFWCNPISGHATLYWYQQILGQGPKLLIQFQNNGVVDDSQLPKDRFSAERLKGVDSTLKIQPAKLEDSAVYLCASSLDPGGFEKLFFGSGTQLSVL.

This sequence joins TRBV4-2 and TRBJ1-4; 8 positions match TRBD1. The CDR3 consists of 16 residues. The J segment lost 0 bases and the V segment lost 4 bases, leaving 4 bases of the junction unmatched. Germline loops: CDR1 LGHNA, CDR2 YNFKEQ. The CDR3 spells CASSRGTGTTNEKLFF. The CDR3 DNA follows: TGTGCCAGCAGCCGAGGGACAGGCACAACTAATGAAAAACTGTTTTTT.

The genes are TRBV25-1 and TRBJ1-4; D unresolved. The CDR3 has 14 residues. Germline V CDR1 and CDR2: MGHDK, SYGVNS. V was clipped by 1 base and J by 15 bases, with 18 bases between them. This CDR3 reads CASSESADIERVFF. Written as DNA, the CDR3 is TGTGCCAGCAGTGAATCGGCAGATATCGAGAGGGTGTTTTTT.

V and J are TRBV28 and TRBJ1-4, with D perhaps TRBD1 (6 bases). Germline assignment: CDR1 MDHEN and CDR2 SYDVKM. V shed 6 bases and J shed 7 bases, with 15 bases lying between them. CDR3 length: 14 amino acids. CDR3 loop: CASSRTERGEKLFF. CDR3 nucleotides: TGTGCCAGCAGCCGGACAGAGCGAGGTGAAAAACTGTTTTTT.

The chain joins TRBV7-2 to TRBJ2-1; TRBD2 agrees at 9 bases. The CDR3 is made up of 17 amino acids. V shed 1 base, J shed 0 bases, and the junction held 4 bases outside the gene matches. The germline V gene has CDR1 SGHTA and CDR2 FQGNSA. The CDR3 here is CASSLGGAGGSYNEQFF. The CDR3 bases are TGTGCCAGCAGCTTAGGCGGAGCGGGAGGCTCCTACAATGAGCAGTTCTTC.

This chain uses TRBV27 with TRBJ2-5; 9 nucleotides agree with TRBD2. The J segment lost 5 bases and the V segment lost 6 bases, leaving 19 bases of the junction unmatched. The germline CDR1 and CDR2 sequences are MNHEY and SMNVEV (reference sequence). This CDR3 comprises 18 residues. CDR3 nucleotide sequence: TGTGCCAGCAGCTCGACCCCGGGACTAGCACCAGGAGGGGAGACCCAGTACTTC. It encodes CASSSTPGLAPGGETQYF.

The chain is built from TRBV25-1 and TRBJ2-6; D is tentatively TRBD1 or TRBD2 (5 bases each). V shed 2 bases and J shed 3 bases, with 5 bases lying between them. CDR3 length: 14 residues. Germline loops: CDR1 MGHDK, CDR2 SYGVNS. This CDR3 is CASSEGGGANVLTF. The CDR3, as DNA: TGTGCCAGCAGTGAAGGGGGTGGGGCCAACGTCCTGACTTTC.

This clone appeared a single time. This sequence joins TRBV28 and TRBJ2-2; 12 positions agree with TRBD2. The germline V gene encodes CDR1 MDHEN and CDR2 SYDVKM. With V trimmed by 10 bases and J by 6 bases, 6 bases remained unmatched. CDR3 length: 14 amino acids. In DNA, the CDR3 is TGTGCCACTAGCGGGAGGGCCCTCGCCGGGGAGCTGTTTTTT. Amino acids: CATSGRALAGELFF.

V is TRBV7-8 and J is TRBJ2-3, with D hard to call. The ends were cut back, 1 base at V and 5 bases at J, with 13 bases in the middle. CDR1 SGHVS and CDR2 FQNEAQ come from the germline V gene. The CDR3 is 15 amino acids. CDR3 residues: CASSLVGLLGDTQYF. In DNA, the CDR3 is TGTGCCAGCAGCTTAGTAGGTCTACTGGGAGATACGCAGTATTTT.

This chain uses TRBV6-5 with TRBJ2-7; the D is unclear. CDR1 MNHEY and CDR2 SVGAGI come from the germline V gene. CDR3 length: 12 residues. V was cut by 6 bases and J by 2 bases, with 8 bases left in between. CDR3 sequence (DNA): TGTGCCAGCAGGGCGTGGGCCTACGAGCAGTACTTC. Translation gives CASRAWAYEQYF.

The V call is TRBV28, the J call TRBJ2-5, with TRBD1 matching over 7 bases. V lost 4 bases and J lost 3; bases outside the gene matches: 2. Germline V gives CDR1 MDHEN, CDR2 SYDVKM. CDR3 length equals 13 residues. The chain's CDR3 is CASSSGTEETQYF. CDR3 bases: TGTGCCAGCAGTTCTGGGACAGAAGAGACCCAGTACTTC.

This chain connects TRBV10-3 to TRBJ1-4; maybe TRBD1 (6 bases). Germline lookup yields CDR1 ENHRY and CDR2 SYGVKD. V was trimmed by 6 bases and J by 5 bases, leaving 10 bases between them. This CDR3 has 13 residues. CDR3 in DNA: TGTGCCATCAGGGGGGGCGCGAATGAAAAACTGTTTTTT. Translation: CAIRGGANEKLFF.

The chain has TRBV5-1 and TRBJ2-3, with 13 nucleotides matching TRBD2. Losses at the gene ends were 4 bases for V and 4 bases for J; bases not matched to a gene: 9. In germline, CDR1 is SGHRS, CDR2 YFSETQ. The CDR3 sequence is 17 residues long. DNA for the CDR3: TGCGCCAGCAGCCTCGGGACTAGCGGGGTTAAGGCAGATACGCAGTATTTT. Translated: CASSLGTSGVKADTQYF.

The rearrangement links TRBV15 to TRBJ2-5; 7 nucleotides align to TRBD1. The CDR3 has 15 residues. V lost 4 bases and J lost 5; bases outside the gene matches: 10. The germline gives CDR1 LNHNV, CDR2 YYDKDF (reference sequence). CDR3 region: CATSTYVTGRETQYF. CDR3 coding DNA: TGTGCCACCAGCACATACGTGACAGGGCGGGAGACCCAGTACTTC.

The rearrangement joins TRBV7-2 to TRBJ1-2; TRBD1 matches 8 bases. The CDR3 consists of 14 residues. V gave up 5 bases and J gave up 3 bases; unmatched junction bases: 5. Per the germline V gene, CDR1 is SGHTA and CDR2 is FQGNSA. CDR3 in DNA: TGTGCCAGCAGCCCCGGACAGGGATACTATGGCTACACCTTC. This translates into CASSPGQGYYGYTF.

The chain links TRBV7-2 to TRBJ2-5; D perhaps matches TRBD2 (6 bases). CDR1 and CDR2 (germline): SGHTA, FQGNSA. V was trimmed by 10 bases and J by 5 bases, leaving 20 bases between them. CDR3 length: 14 residues. The CDR3 loop reads CATRRGGGTETQYF. The CDR3 region has the DNA TGTGCCACCCGAAGGGGAGGCGGGACGGAGACCCAGTACTTC.

This clone was seen a handful of times. The rearrangement links TRBV6-6 to TRBJ2-7; 8 positions match TRBD1. V gave up 9 bases and J gave up 6 bases; unmatched junction bases: 10. This CDR3 comprises 13 residues. The V gene's germline CDR1 is MNHNY and CDR2 SVGAGI (reference sequence). CDR3 sequence (DNA): TGTGCCAGTTACGGACAGGGTATGGGCGAGCAGTACTTC. Its protein product is CASYGQGMGEQYF.

The rearrangement links TRBV13 to TRBJ1-4, with D perhaps matching TRBD1 (6 bases). The CDR3 sequence is 13 residues long. Germline-derived CDR1 and CDR2 are PRHDT and FYEKMQ (reference sequence). V was pared by 5 bases and J by 7 bases, with 11 bases between. The CDR3 region has the DNA TGTGCCAGCAGCAGAGGACAGTTTGAAAAACTGTTTTTT. Translation gives CASSRGQFEKLFF.

The V call is TRBV6-5, the J call TRBJ1-1; D remains ambiguous. CDR3 size: 13 residues. Germline V gene lookup returns CDR1 MNHEY and CDR2 SVGAGI. Deletions cut 4 bases from V and 0 bases from J, with 6 bases between. CDR3 sequence: CASSFALNTEAFF. CDR3 nucleotide sequence: TGTGCCAGCAGTTTCGCCCTGAACACTGAAGCTTTCTTT.

The rearrangement uses TRBV15 and TRBJ2-7; possibly TRBD2 for D (7 bases). V was pared by 3 bases and J by 2 bases, with 14 bases between. In germline, CDR1 is LNHNV, CDR2 YYDKDF (reference sequence). This CDR3 comprises 15 residues. The CDR3 DNA reads TGTGCCACCAGCAGGAACCAGGGGAGGGCCTACGAGCAGTACTTC. It yields the protein CATSRNQGRAYEQYF.